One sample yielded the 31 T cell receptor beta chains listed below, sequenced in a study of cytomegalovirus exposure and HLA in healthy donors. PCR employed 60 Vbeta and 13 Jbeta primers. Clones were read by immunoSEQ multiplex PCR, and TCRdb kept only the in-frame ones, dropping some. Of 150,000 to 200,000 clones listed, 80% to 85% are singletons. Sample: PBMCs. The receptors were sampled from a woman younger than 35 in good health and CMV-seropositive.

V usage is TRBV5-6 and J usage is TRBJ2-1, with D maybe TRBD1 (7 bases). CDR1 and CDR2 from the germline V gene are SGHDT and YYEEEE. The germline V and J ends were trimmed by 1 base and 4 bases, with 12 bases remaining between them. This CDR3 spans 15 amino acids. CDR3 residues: CASSLWRGRYNEQFF. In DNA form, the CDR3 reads TGTGCCAGCAGCTTGTGGAGGGGGCGGTACAATGAGCAGTTCTTC.

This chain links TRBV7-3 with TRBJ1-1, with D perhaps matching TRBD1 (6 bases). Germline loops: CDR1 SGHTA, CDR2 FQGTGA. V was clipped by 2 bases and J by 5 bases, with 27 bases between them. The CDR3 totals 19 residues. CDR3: CASSLRPTPMRGAFTEAFF. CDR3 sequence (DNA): TGTGCCAGCAGCTTACGACCCACCCCGATGCGGGGGGCATTTACTGAAGCTTTCTTT.

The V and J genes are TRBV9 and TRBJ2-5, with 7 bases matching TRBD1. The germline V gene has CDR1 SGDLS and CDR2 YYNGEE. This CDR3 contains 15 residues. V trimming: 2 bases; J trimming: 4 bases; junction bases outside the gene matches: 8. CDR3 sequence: CASSVSDRYRETQYF. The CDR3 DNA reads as TGTGCCAGCAGCGTGTCGGACAGGTATCGAGAGACCCAGTACTTC.

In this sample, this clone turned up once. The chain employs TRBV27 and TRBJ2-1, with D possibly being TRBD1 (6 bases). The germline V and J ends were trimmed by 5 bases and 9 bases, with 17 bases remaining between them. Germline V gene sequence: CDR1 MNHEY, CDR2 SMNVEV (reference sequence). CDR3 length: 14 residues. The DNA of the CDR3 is TGTGCCAGCAGTATACAGGGTAACAAGGGTGAGCAGTTCTTC. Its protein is CASSIQGNKGEQFF.

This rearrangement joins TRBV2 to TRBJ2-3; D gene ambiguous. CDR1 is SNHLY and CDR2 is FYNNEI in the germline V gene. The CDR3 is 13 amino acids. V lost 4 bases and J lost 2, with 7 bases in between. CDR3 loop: CASSASYTDTQYF. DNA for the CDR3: TGTGCCAGCAGTGCTAGTTACACAGATACGCAGTATTTT.

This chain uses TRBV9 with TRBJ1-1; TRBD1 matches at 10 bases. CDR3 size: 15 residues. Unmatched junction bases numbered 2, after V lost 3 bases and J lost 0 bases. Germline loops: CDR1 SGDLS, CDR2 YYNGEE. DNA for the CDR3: TGTGCCAGCAGCGGGGGACAGGGGATGAACACTGAAGCTTTCTTT. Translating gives CASSGGQGMNTEAFF.

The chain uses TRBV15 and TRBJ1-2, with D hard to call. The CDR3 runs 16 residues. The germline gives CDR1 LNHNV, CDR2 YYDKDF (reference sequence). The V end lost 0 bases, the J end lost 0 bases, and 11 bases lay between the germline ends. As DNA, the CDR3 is TGTGCCACCAGCAGAGATCTCGCAGTTACTAACTATGGCTACACCTTC. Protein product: CATSRDLAVTNYGYTF.

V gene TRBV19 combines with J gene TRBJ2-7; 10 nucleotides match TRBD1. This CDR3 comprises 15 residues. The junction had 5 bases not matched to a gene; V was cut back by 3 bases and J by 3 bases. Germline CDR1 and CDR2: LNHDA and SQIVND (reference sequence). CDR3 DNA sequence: TGTGCCAGTAGTATGCGGGGACAGGGGATCTACGAGCAGTACTTC. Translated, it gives CASSMRGQGIYEQYF.

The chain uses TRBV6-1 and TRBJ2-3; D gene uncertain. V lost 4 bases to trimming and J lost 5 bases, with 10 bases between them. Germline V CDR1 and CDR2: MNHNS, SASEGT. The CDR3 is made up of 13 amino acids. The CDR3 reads CASSARWLDTQYF. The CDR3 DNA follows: TGTGCCAGCAGTGCCAGGTGGTTAGATACGCAGTATTTT.

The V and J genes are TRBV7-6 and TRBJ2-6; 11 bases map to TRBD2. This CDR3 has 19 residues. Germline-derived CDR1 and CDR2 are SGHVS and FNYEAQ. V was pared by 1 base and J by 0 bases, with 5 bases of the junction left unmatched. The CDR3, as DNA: TGTGCCAGCAGCTTAGACCCCGGACTAGCGGGCTCTGGGGCCAACGTCCTGACTTTC. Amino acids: CASSLDPGLAGSGANVLTF.

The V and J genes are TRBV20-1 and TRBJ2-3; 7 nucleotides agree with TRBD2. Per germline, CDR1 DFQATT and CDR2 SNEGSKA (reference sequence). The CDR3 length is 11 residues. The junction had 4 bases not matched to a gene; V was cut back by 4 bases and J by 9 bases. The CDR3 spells CSATSGRTQYF. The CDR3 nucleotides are TGCAGTGCTACTAGCGGTAGAACGCAGTATTTT.

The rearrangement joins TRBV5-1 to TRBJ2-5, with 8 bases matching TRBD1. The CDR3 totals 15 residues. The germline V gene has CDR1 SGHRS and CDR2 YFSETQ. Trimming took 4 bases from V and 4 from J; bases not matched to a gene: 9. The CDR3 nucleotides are TGCGCCAGCAGCGTCTCACAGGGGGTCGGAGAGACCCAGTACTTC. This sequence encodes CASSVSQGVGETQYF.

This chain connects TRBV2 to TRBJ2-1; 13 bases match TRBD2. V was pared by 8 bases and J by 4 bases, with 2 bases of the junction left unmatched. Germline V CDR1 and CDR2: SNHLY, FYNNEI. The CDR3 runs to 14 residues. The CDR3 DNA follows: TGTGCCAGCCAGACTAGCGGGGGGTACAATGAGCAGTTCTTC. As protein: CASQTSGGYNEQFF.

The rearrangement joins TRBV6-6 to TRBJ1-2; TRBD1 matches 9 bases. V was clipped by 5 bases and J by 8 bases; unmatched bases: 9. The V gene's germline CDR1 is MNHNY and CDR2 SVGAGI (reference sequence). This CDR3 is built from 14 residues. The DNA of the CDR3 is TGTGCCAGCAGTGCCGGGACAGGGCTTTCGGGCTACACCTTC. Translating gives CASSAGTGLSGYTF.

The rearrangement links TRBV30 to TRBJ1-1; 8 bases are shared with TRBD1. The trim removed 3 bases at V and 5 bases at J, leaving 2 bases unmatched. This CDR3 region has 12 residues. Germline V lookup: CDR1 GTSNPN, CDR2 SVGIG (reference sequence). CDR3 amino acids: CAWSGTGTEAFF. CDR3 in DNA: TGTGCCTGGAGCGGGACAGGAACTGAAGCTTTCTTT. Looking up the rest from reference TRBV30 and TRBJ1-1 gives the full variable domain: SQTIHQWPATLVQPVGSPLSLECTVEGTSNPNLYWYRQAAGRGLQLLFYSVGIGQISSEVPQNLSASRPQDRQFILSSKKLLLSDSGFYLCAWSGTGTEAFFGQGTRLTVV.

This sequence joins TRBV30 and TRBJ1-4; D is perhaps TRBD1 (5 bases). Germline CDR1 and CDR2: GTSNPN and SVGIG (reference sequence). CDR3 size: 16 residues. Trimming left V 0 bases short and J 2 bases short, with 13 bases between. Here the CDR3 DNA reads TGTGCCTGGAGTGTTGAAGGGGCATGGACTAATGAAAAACTGTTTTTT. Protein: CAWSVEGAWTNEKLFF.

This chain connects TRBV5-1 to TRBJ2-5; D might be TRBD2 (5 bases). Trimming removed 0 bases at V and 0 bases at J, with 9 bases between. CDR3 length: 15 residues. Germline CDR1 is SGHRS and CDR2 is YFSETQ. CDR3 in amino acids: CASSLAGLYQETQYF. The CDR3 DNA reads TGCGCCAGCAGCTTGGCCGGACTGTACCAAGAGACCCAGTACTTC.

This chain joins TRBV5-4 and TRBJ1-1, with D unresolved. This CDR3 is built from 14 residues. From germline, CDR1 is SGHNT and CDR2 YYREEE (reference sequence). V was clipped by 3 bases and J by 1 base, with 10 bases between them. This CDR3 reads CASSSWGENTEAFF. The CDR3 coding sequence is TGTGCCAGCAGCTCTTGGGGAGAGAACACTGAAGCTTTCTTT.

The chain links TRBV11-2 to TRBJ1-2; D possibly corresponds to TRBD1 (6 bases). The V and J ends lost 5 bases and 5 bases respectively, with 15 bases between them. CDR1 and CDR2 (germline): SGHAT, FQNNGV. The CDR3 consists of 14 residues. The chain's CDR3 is CASSALQGHYGYTF. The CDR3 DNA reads TGTGCCAGCAGCGCATTACAGGGTCATTATGGCTACACCTTC.

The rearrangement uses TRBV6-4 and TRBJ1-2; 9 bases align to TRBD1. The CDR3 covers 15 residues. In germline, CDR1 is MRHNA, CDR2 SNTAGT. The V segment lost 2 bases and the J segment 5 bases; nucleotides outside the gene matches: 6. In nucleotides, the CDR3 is TGTGCCAGCAGTGACGGACAGGGGCTAGGGTATGGCTACACCTTC. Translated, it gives CASSDGQGLGYGYTF.

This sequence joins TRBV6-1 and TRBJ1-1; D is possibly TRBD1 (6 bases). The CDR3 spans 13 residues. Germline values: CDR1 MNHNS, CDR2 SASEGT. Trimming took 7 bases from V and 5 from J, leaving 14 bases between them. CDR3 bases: TGTGCCAGCAACAGGGTTGAGGGGACTGAAGCTTTCTTT. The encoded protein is CASNRVEGTEAFF.

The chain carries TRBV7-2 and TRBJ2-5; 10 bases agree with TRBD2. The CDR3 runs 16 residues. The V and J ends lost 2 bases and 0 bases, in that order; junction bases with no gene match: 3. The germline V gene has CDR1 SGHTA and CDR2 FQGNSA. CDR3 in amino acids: CASSLLAGAYQETQYF. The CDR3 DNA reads TGTGCCAGCAGCTTACTAGCGGGGGCGTACCAAGAGACCCAGTACTTC. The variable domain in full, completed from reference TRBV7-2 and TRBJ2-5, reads GAGVSQSPSNKVTEKGKDVELRCDPISGHTALYWYRQSLGQGLEFLIYFQGNSAPDKSGLPSDRFSAERTGGSVSTLTIQRTQQEDSAVYLCASSLLAGAYQETQYFGPGTRLLVL.

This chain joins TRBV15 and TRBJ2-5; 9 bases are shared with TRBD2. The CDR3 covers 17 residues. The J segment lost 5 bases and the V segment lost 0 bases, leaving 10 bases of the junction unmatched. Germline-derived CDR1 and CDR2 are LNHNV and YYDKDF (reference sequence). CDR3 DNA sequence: TGTGCCACCAGCAGAGATCGACGCGGGGGGGAGGGTGAGACCCAGTACTTC. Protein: CATSRDRRGGEGETQYF.

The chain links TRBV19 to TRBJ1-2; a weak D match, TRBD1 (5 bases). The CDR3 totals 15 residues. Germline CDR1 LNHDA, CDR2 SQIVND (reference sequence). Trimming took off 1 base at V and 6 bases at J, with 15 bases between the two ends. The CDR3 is CASSIVGGPGDGYTF. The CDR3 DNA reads TGTGCCAGTAGTATAGTGGGGGGACCGGGGGATGGCTACACCTTC.

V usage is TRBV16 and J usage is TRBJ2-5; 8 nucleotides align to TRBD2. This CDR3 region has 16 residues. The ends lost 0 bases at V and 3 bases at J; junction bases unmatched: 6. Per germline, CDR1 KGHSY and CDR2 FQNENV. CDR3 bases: TGTGCCAGCAGCCAATCAGTAGCGGGGAATGAAGAGACCCAGTACTTC. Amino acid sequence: CASSQSVAGNEETQYF.

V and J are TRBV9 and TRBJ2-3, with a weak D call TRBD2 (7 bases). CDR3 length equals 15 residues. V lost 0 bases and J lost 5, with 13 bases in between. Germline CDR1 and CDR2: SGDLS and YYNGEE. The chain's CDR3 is CASSVEGGALDTQYF. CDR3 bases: TGTGCCAGCAGCGTAGAGGGGGGGGCATTAGATACGCAGTATTTT.

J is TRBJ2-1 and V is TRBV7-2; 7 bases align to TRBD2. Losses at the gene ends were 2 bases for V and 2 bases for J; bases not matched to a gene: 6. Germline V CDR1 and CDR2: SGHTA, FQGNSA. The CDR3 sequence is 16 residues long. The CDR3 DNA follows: TGTGCCAGCAGCTTAACATCTAGCGGAACCTACAATGAGCAGTTCTTC. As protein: CASSLTSSGTYNEQFF.

CDR3 residues: CASSENPDPQGAEAFF. The CDR3 region has the DNA TGTGCCAGCAGTGAAAACCCGGACCCTCAGGGCGCTGAAGCTTTCTTT. V usage is TRBV2 and J usage is TRBJ1-1; perhaps TRBD1 as D (5 bases). Trimming removed 2 bases from V and 6 bases from J, with 19 bases in between. The V gene's germline CDR1 is SNHLY and CDR2 FYNNEI. This CDR3 region has 16 residues.

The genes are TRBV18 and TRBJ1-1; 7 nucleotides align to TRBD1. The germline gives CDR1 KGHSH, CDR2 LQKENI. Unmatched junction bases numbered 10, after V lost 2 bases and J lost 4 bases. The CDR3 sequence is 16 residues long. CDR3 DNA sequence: TGTGCCAGCTCACCAGGGCTAGCACAGGGGACCACTGAAGCTTTCTTT. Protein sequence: CASSPGLAQGTTEAFF.

The CDR3 is CASSVAGSGTGNEQFF. CDR3 nucleotides: TGTGCCAGCAGCGTAGCGGGTAGCGGGACAGGGAATGAGCAGTTCTTC. The rearrangement uses TRBV9 and TRBJ2-1, with TRBD1 as a possible D gene (9 bases). CDR3 length equals 16 residues. Germline CDR1 SGDLS, CDR2 YYNGEE. Trimming cost V 0 bases and J 7 bases, with 17 bases left between them. Combining the CDR3 with reference TRBV9 and TRBJ2-1 gives the whole variable domain DSGVTQTPKHLITATGQRVTLRCSPRSGDLSVYWYQQSLDQGLQFLIQYYNGEERAKGNILERFSAQQFPDLHSELNLSSLELGDSALYFCASSVAGSGTGNEQFFGPGTRLTVL.

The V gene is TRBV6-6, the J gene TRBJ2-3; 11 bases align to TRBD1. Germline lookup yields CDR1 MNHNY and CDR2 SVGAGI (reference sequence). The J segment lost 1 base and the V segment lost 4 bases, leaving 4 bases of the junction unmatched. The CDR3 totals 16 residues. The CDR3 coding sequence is TGTGCCAGCAGTTCCAGGGACAGGGGGGGCACAGATACGCAGTATTTT. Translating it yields CASSSRDRGGTDTQYF.